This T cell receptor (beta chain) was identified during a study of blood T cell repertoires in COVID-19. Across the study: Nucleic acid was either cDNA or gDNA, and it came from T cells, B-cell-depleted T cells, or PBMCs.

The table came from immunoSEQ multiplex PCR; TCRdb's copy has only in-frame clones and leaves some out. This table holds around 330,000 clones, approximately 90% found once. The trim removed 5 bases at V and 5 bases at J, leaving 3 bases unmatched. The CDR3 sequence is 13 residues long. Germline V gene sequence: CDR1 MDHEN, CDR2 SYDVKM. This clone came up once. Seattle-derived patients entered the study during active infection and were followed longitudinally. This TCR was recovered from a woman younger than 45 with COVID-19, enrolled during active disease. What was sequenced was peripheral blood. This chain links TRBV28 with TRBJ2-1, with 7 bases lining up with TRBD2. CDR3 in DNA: TGTGCCAGCAGTAGCGGGGCTCACAATGAGCAGTTCTTC. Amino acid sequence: CASSSGAHNEQFF.